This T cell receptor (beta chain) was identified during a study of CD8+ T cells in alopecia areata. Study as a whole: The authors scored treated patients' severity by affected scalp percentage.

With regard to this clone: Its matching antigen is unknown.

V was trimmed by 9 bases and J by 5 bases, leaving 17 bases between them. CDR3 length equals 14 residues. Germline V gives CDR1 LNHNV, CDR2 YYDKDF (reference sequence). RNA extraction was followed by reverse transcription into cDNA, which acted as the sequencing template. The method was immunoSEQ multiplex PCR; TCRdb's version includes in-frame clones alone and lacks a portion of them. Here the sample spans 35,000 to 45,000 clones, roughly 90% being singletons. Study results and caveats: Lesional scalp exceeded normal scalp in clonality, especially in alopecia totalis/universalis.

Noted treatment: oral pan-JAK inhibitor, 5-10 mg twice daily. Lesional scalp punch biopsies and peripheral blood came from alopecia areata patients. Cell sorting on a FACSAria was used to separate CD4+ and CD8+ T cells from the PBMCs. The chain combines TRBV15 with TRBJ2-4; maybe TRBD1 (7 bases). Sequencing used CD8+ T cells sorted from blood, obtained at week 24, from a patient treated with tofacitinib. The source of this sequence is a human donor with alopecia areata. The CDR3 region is CATRGDRPQNIQYF. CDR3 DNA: TGTGCCACAAGGGGGGACAGACCCCAAAACATTCAGTACTTC.